The clone carrying this TCR beta chain has more than one count but fewer than ten. Its target is unknown. V dropped 1 base and J dropped 8 bases, with 20 bases sitting between them. The CDR3 sequence is 17 residues long. The germline V gene encodes CDR1 MGHRA and CDR2 YSYEKL. PCR primers comprised 60 Vbeta and 13 Jbeta primers. TCRdb's table, derived via immunoSEQ multiplex PCR, lists solely in-frame clones and lacks some. The data contain 200,000 to 250,000 clones, 76% of them singletons. The sample belongs to a study of cytomegalovirus exposure and HLA in healthy donors. Donors in the study were healthy people who gave bone marrow. Study-wide findings and caveats: Specificity of a few CMV-associated chains for CMV antigens was verified in vitro. Later analysis found that TCR beta chains associated with HLA were more clonally expanded than other, equally common chains. High specificity and sensitivity for cytomegalovirus status were reported for the classifier.

Sequenced: PBMCs. This clonotype originated in a man younger than 35 in good health and CMV-seronegative. The rearrangement links TRBV4-1 to TRBJ1-4; weak D call: TRBD1 (5 bases). CDR3 in amino acids: CASSQGGQRRRGEKLFF. CDR3 nucleotides: TGCGCCAGCAGCCAAGGAGGCCAACGGCGGCGGGGCGAAAAACTGTTTTTT.